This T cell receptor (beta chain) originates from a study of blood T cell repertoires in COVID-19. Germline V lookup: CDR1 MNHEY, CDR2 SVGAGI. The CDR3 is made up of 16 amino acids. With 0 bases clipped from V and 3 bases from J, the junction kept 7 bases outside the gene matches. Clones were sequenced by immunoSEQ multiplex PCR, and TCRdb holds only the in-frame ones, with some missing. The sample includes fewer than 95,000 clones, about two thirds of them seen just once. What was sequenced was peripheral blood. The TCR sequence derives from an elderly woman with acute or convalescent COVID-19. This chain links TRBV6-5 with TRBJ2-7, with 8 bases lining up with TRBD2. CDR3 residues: CASSYSGGASIYEQYF. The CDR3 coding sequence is TGTGCCAGCAGTTACTCCGGGGGGGCTTCGATCTACGAGCAGTACTTC.